This T cell receptor beta chain was captured in a study of beta chain features in type 1 diabetes. This CDR3 contains 15 residues. CDR1 and CDR2 from the germline V gene are SGHRS and YFSETQ. The junction had 6 bases not matched to a gene; V was cut back by 0 bases and J by 6 bases. The isolated RNA, all of it, was reverse transcribed, so expressed TCRB transcripts were what got sequenced. TCRdb's copy holds only in-frame clones and misses some; the assay was immunoSEQ multiplex PCR. The table has hundreds of thousands of clones, about 14% seen once. The sequence was collected from a man between 18 and 35 years old in good health. The sample was naive CD4+ T cells from blood. The V gene is TRBV5-1, the J gene TRBJ2-7; 10 bases agree with TRBD1. For the CDR3, the DNA is TGCGCCAGCAGCTTGGCCGGGGACAGGGGTGGCGAGCAGTACTTC. Translated, it gives CASSLAGDRGGEQYF.